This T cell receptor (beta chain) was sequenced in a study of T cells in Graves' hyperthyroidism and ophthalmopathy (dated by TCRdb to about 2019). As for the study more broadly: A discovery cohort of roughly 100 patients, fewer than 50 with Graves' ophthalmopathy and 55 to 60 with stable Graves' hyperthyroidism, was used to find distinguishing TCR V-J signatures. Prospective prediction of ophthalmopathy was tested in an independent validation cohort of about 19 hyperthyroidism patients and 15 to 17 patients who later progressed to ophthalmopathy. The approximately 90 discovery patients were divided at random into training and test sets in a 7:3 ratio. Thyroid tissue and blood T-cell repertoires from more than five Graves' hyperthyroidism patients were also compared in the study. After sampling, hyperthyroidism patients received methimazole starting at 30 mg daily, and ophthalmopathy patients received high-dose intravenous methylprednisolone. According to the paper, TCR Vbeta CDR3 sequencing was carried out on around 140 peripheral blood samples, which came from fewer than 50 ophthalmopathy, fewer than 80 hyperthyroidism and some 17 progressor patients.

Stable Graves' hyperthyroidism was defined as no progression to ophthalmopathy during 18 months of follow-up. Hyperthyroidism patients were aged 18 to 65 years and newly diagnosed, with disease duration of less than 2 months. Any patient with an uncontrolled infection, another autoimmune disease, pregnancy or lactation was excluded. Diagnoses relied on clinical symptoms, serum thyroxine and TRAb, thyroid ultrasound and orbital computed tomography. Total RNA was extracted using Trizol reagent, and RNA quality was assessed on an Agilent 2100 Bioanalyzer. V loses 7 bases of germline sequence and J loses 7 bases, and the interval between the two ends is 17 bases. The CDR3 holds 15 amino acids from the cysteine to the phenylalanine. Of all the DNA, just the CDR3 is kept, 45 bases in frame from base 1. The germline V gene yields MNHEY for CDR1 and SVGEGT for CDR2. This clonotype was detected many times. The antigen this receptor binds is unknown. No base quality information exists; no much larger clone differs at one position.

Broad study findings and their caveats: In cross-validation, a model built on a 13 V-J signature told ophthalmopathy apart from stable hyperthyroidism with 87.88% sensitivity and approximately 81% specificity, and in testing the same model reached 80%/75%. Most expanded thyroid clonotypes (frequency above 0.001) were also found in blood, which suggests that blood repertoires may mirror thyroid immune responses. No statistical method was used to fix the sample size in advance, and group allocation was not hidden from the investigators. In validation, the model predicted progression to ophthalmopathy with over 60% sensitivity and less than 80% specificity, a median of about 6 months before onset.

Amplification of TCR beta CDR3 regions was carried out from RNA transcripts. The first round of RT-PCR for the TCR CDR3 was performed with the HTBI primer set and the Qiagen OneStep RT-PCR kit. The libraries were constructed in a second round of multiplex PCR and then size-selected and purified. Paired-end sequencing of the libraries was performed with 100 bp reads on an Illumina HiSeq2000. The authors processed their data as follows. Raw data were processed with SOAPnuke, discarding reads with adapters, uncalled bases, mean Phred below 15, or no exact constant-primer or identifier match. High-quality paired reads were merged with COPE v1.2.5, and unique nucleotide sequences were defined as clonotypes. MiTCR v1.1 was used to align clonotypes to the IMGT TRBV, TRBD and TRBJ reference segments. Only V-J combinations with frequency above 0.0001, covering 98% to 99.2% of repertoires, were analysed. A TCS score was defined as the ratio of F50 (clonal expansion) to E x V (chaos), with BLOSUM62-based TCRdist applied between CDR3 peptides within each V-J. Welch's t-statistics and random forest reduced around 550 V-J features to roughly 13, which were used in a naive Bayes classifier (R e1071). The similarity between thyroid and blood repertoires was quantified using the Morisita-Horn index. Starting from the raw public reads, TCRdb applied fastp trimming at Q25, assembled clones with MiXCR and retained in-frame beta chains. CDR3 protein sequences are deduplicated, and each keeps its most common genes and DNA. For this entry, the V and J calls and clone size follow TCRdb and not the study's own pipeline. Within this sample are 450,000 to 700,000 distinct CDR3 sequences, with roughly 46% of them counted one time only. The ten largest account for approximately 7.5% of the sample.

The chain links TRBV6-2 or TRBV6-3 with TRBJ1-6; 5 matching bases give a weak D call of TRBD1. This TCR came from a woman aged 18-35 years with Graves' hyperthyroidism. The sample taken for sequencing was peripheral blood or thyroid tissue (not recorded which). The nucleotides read TGTGCCAGCACCGACGGGGGACCCAGCAATTCACCCCTCCACTTT. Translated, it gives CASTDGGPSNSPLHF.